This entry lists 17 T cell receptor beta chains sequenced from one sample in a study of PD-1 blockade in classical Hodgkin lymphoma. Every patient experienced relapse after autologous stem cell transplantation, and brentuximab vedotin exposure varied. Libraries were prepared by immunoSEQ multiplex PCR; TCRdb keeps only in-frame clonotypes and omits some of them. The sample has 10,000 to 15,000 clones, 75% to 90% seen once; the top ten hold 20% to 25%. This specimen was peripheral blood mononuclear cells (PBMCs), taken at baseline. These receptors originate from a human donor with classical Hodgkin lymphoma.

This clone was picked up a small number of times. This chain joins TRBV29-1 and TRBJ2-1, with TRBD2 matching over 10 bases. The CDR3 loop spans 17 amino acids. Germline trimming cut 1 base from V and 0 bases from J; bases unmatched to any gene: 6. Germline V gene data show CDR1 as SQVTM and CDR2 as ANQGSEA. Here the CDR3 reads CSVEGGTSDSSYNEQFF. In DNA, the CDR3 is TGCAGCGTTGAAGGCGGGACTAGCGATAGCTCCTACAATGAGCAGTTCTTC.

The rearrangement joins TRBV30 to TRBJ2-1; the D gene is possibly TRBD2 (7 bases). Looked up from germline, CDR1 is GTSNPN and CDR2 is SVGIG (reference sequence). V was pared by 2 bases and J by 2 bases, with 16 bases between. The CDR3 has 16 amino acids. The CDR3 region has the DNA TGTGCCTGGAGTTGGGGGAGGGGGGCCCCCTACAATGAGCAGTTCTTC. It yields the protein CAWSWGRGAPYNEQFF.

The chain uses TRBV18 and TRBJ1-4; 8 nucleotides agree with TRBD1. V lost 6 bases, J lost 5 bases, and 5 bases stayed unmatched. Germline values: CDR1 KGHSH, CDR2 LQKENI. The CDR3 length is 14 residues. DNA for the CDR3: TGTGCCAGCTCCCCAAGGACAGGGAATGAAAAACTGTTTTTT. Protein product: CASSPRTGNEKLFF.

The chain uses TRBV19 and TRBJ2-5, with D unclear. Germline V gene data show CDR1 as LNHDA and CDR2 as SQIVND (reference sequence). The CDR3 has 12 amino acids. Deletions cut 3 bases from V and 1 base from J, with 3 bases between. The chain's CDR3 is CASSIPQETQYF. The CDR3 bases are TGTGCCAGTAGTATCCCCCAAGAGACCCAGTACTTC.

The rearrangement uses TRBV6-5 and TRBJ2-7; TRBD1 matches at 10 bases. This CDR3 spans 14 amino acids. V was pared by 5 bases and J by 3 bases, with 4 bases of the junction left unmatched. Per germline, CDR1 MNHEY and CDR2 SVGAGI. The CDR3 here is CASSVDRGLYEQYF. The CDR3 DNA reads TGTGCCAGCAGTGTTGACAGGGGGCTCTACGAGCAGTACTTC.

This clone was detected only a few times. The chain carries TRBV19 and TRBJ2-7, with 11 bases identical to TRBD1. Trimming took 5 bases from V and 3 from J; bases not matched to a gene: 6. There are 15 residues in the CDR3. CDR1 and CDR2 from the germline V gene are LNHDA and SQIVND (reference sequence). The CDR3 region has the DNA TGTGCCAGTAGTCTCGGGACAGGGGGGTACTACGAGCAGTACTTC. Translation: CASSLGTGGYYEQYF.

This clone has more than one count but fewer than ten. The V call is TRBV21-1, the J call TRBJ2-7; the table's TRBD2 call for D was not verified on the DNA. TRBV21-1 is recorded as a pseudogene. The CDR3 consists of 14 residues. The CDR3 DNA reads as TGTGCCAGCAGCAAAGACGGAGCCCCCTACGAGCAGTACTTC. Encoded protein: CASSKDGAPYEQYF.

In its sample, this clone is large. The chain uses TRBV25-1 and TRBJ1-6, with a tentative D call TRBD1 (5 bases). The ends were cut back, 5 bases at V and 5 bases at J, with 16 bases in the middle. Germline CDR1 MGHDK, CDR2 SYGVNS. This CDR3 has 16 amino acids. CDR3 DNA sequence: TGTGCCAGCAGTACCCGACTTCAGGGCGATAATTCACCCCTCCACTTT. Protein sequence: CASSTRLQGDNSPLHF.

This clone was seen a handful of times. V usage is TRBV7-6 and J usage is TRBJ2-5, with D perhaps TRBD2 (6 bases). Trimming removed 2 bases at V and 9 bases at J, with 19 bases between. Germline V gene sequence: CDR1 SGHVS, CDR2 FNYEAQ. There are 15 residues in the CDR3. The CDR3 bases are TGTGCCAGCAGCTTACTCTCTAGCGAGTCGTGGGCCCAGTACTTC. It is translated as CASSLLSSESWAQYF. Full variable domain (outside the CDR3, taken from reference TRBV7-6 and TRBJ2-5): GAGVSQSPRYKVTKRGQDVALRCDPISGHVSLYWYRQALGQGPEFLTYFNYEAQQDKSGLPNDRFSAERPEGSISTLTIQRTEQRDSAMYRCASSLLSSESWAQYFGPGTRLLVL.

This chain uses TRBV10-3 with TRBJ1-4; 9 nucleotides match TRBD1. Trimming removed 4 bases from V and 15 bases from J; junction bases left unmatched: 3. Germline CDR1 reads ENHRY; CDR2 reads SYGVKD. The length of the CDR3 is 11 residues. The CDR3 nucleotides are TGTGCCATCAGTGCCGGGACAGGGATGTTTTTT. It specifies CAISAGTGMFF.

This clone has a handful of counts. The chain is built from TRBV6-6 and TRBJ2-7; D may be TRBD2 (6 bases). The CDR3 runs 15 residues. V gave up 0 bases and J gave up 5 bases, with 14 bases separating them. Germline-derived CDR1 and CDR2 are MNHNY and SVGAGI (reference sequence). The CDR3 DNA reads as TGTGCCAGCAGTTACTCCGGGGGAGCGTCAGACGAGCAGTACTTC. As protein: CASSYSGGASDEQYF.

The chain employs TRBV28 and TRBJ1-5, with a tentative D call TRBD1 (6 bases). Trimming pared 10 bases from V and 7 bases from J, leaving 23 bases between. Germline V gene lookup returns CDR1 MDHEN and CDR2 SYDVKM. This CDR3 spans 15 amino acids. The DNA of the CDR3 is TGTGCCATCGGAGCTTTGGGGGGGGGCGGACAGCCCCAGCATTTT. It codes for CAIGALGGGGQPQHF.

The V gene is TRBV5-1, the J gene TRBJ1-1; maybe TRBD1 (6 bases). The germline V gene has CDR1 SGHRS and CDR2 YFSETQ. The CDR3 spans 12 residues. V was clipped by 5 bases and J by 1 base, with 6 bases between them. The CDR3 loop reads CASRTGNTEAFF. The CDR3 DNA is TGCGCCAGCAGGACAGGGAACACTGAAGCTTTCTTT.

This clone is judged large. The chain recombines TRBV9 with TRBJ2-2; possibly TRBD2 for D (5 bases). Germline assignment: CDR1 SGDLS and CDR2 YYNGEE. The V end was cut by 0 bases, the J end by 3 bases, with 9 bases between. The CDR3 sequence is 15 residues long. CDR3 DNA sequence: TGTGCCAGCAGCGTAGCTAGCTCTGACACCGGGGAGCTGTTTTTT. As protein: CASSVASSDTGELFF.

The chain joins TRBV6-1 to TRBJ2-1; maybe TRBD1 (6 bases). CDR1 MNHNS and CDR2 SASEGT come from the germline V gene. V lost 7 bases, J lost 7 bases, and 14 bases lay in between. CDR3 length: 13 residues. CDR3 in amino acids: CASTIKQGNEQFF. CDR3 DNA: TGTGCCAGCACTATTAAACAGGGTAATGAGCAGTTCTTC.

This rearrangement joins TRBV29-1 to TRBJ1-2, with a weak D call TRBD1 (6 bases). Germline V gene sequence: CDR1 SQVTM, CDR2 ANQGSEA. With 7 bases removed from V and 8 bases from J, the gap between germline ends came to 14 bases. The CDR3 extends over 11 amino acids. In DNA form, the CDR3 reads TGCAGCGGTTTACACAGGGACGGCTACACCTTC. Translating gives CSGLHRDGYTF.

This rearrangement joins TRBV6-1 to TRBJ2-7; no clear D gene. CDR1 is MNHNS and CDR2 is SASEGT in the germline V gene. V lost 4 bases, J lost 3 bases, and 16 bases lay in between. This CDR3 contains 15 residues. The CDR3 nucleotides read TGTGCCAGCAGTGTAGGCCTCGGAGTCCACTACGAGCAGTACTTC. Its translation: CASSVGLGVHYEQYF.